The rows below give T cell receptor beta chains drawn from one sample of a study of blood T cell repertoires in COVID-19. Produced via immunoSEQ multiplex PCR; TCRdb's table is partial and in-frame only. The table lists 350,000 to 450,000 clones, about 88% of them singletons. Sequencing was performed on PBMCs or T cells enriched from blood (not recorded which). Receptor source: a woman aged 18-29 years who had been exposed to COVID-19. Both conserved end residues are part of each CDR3. D genes are given only for firm matches. Size values are once, few and many counts, or a class for expanded clones, and some rows have none.

clone_size d_call j_call v_call cdr3_nt cdr3_aa
NA TRBD2 TRBJ2-3 TRBV7-9 TGTGCCAGCAGCTTTAGGACAGGCGCGGGGGGGCCGGTAGATACGCAGTATTTT CASSFRTGAGGPVDTQYF
NA NA TRBJ2-7 TRBV6-5 TGTGCCAGCGGCTTGGGGAGCATCTACGAGCAGTACTTC CASGLGSIYEQYF
NA NA TRBJ2-7 TRBV2 TGTGCCAGCAGTGAAAACCCAGGAAACTACGAGCAGTACTTC CASSENPGNYEQYF
NA TRBD1 TRBJ1-6 TRBV15 TGTGCCACCAGCAGGCTCAACCGGGACAGGGGGCGCTTTGGACGAACTTCCCTCCACTTT CATSRLNRDRGRFGRTSLHF
NA TRBD2 TRBJ2-7 TRBV15 TGTGCCACCAGCAGAGAACTAGCGGCGACCTACGAGCAGTACTTC CATSRELAATYEQYF
NA NA TRBJ1-5 TRBV19 TGTGCCAGTGCAGGGTTATTTGGCAATCAGCCCCAGCATTTT CASAGLFGNQPQHF
NA NA TRBJ1-5 TRBV5-1 TGCGCCAGCAGCTTGGACATCAATCAGCCCCAGCATTTT CASSLDINQPQHF
once NA TRBJ1-3 TRBV28 TGTGCCAGCATCAACTCTGGAAACACCATATATTTT CASINSGNTIYF
NA NA TRBJ1-5 TRBV28 TGTGCCAGCAGTTTATCGGGGGGCGATCAGCCCCAGCATTTT CASSLSGGDQPQHF
NA NA TRBJ2-7 TRBV28 TGTGCCAGCAGTTCTAGCTACGAGCAGTACTTC CASSSSYEQYF